Shown below are 9 T cell receptor beta chains from a single sample sequenced in a study of healthy donors' naive CD4 and CD8 T cells. A linear amplification protocol produced the TCR libraries from about 510 ng of total RNA. TCRdb reprocessed the reads with MiXCR, giving one entry per CDR3 protein. The profile shows around 180,000 distinct CDR3 sequences, around 80% of them singletons. Sequenced input: naive CD4+ and CD8+ T cells sorted from blood, pooled from several donors. These receptors all stem from a pool of human donors in good health; the sample pools cells from several healthy donors.

The chain uses TRBV12-3 or TRBV12-4 and TRBJ2-7; either TRBD1 or TRBD2 may supply D (5 bases each). This CDR3 has 15 amino acids. With 4 bases removed from V and 0 bases from J, the gap between germline ends came to 13 bases. CDR3 residues: CASSSTEGYSYEQYF. CDR3 nucleotide sequence: TGTGCCAGCAGTTCAACCGAGGGGTACTCCTACGAGCAGTACTTC.

In its sample, this clonotype was seen a few times. The V and J genes are TRBV29-1 and TRBJ2-1; a possible D gene is TRBD2 (5 bases). In germline, CDR1 is SQVTM, CDR2 ANQGSEA. The CDR3 has 14 residues. The V gene lost 2 bases and the J gene lost 6 bases, with 14 bases spanning the gap. The CDR3 here is CSVELWGAVNEQFF. The CDR3 DNA reads as TGCAGCGTTGAACTTTGGGGAGCTGTCAATGAGCAGTTCTTC.

This chain connects TRBV29-1 to TRBJ2-7; the D gene could be TRBD1 or TRBD2 (5 bases each). This CDR3 contains 13 residues. Trimming cost V 6 bases and J 2 bases, with 14 bases left between them. CDR1 and CDR2 (germline): SQVTM, ANQGSEA. The CDR3 DNA is TGCAGCGTATATCTCGGGACCCCCTACGAGCAGTACTTC. It encodes CSVYLGTPYEQYF.

The V gene is TRBV6-6, the J gene TRBJ2-6, with TRBD1 identical over 8 bases. CDR1 is MNHNY and CDR2 is SVGAGI in the germline V gene (reference sequence). The junction had 6 bases not matched to a gene; V was cut back by 5 bases and J by 0 bases. This CDR3 has 17 amino acids. In DNA, the CDR3 is TGTGCCAGCAGTAAGGGACAGGAACGCTCTGGGGCCAACGTCCTGACTTTC. Translation gives CASSKGQERSGANVLTF.

The CDR3 coding sequence is TGTGCCAGCACTACCGCCCTCAATGAGCAGTTCTTC. Translating it yields CASTTALNEQFF. The gene calls are TRBV6-5 and TRBJ2-1; D is uncertain. Germline CDR1 is MNHEY and CDR2 is SVGAGI. Trimming removed 7 bases from V and 6 bases from J, with 10 bases in between. This CDR3 has 12 amino acids.

The chain couples TRBV29-1 to TRBJ1-1, with D unclear. This CDR3 region has 13 residues. The V end was cut by 5 bases, the J end by 0 bases, with 10 bases between. Germline assignment: CDR1 SQVTM and CDR2 ANQGSEA. The CDR3 sequence: CSVSEGLNTEAFF. The CDR3 nucleotides are TGCAGCGTTTCCGAGGGCTTGAACACTGAAGCTTTCTTT.

This clonotype was detected only once. The chain has TRBV24-1 and TRBJ2-5; 7 bases are shared with TRBD1. The CDR3 consists of 14 residues. The germline gives CDR1 KGHDR, CDR2 SFDVKD. V shed 4 bases and J 3 bases; nucleotides not matched to a gene: 4. The CDR3 reads CATSESDREETQYF. Here the CDR3 DNA reads TGTGCCACCAGTGAAAGTGACAGGGAAGAGACCCAGTACTTC.

This sequence joins TRBV6-5 and TRBJ2-4; the D gene could be TRBD1 or TRBD2 (5 bases each). Germline V gene lookup returns CDR1 MNHEY and CDR2 SVGAGI. The CDR3 extends over 17 amino acids. The germline V and J ends were trimmed by 6 bases and 0 bases, with 18 bases remaining between them. DNA of the CDR3: TGTGCCAGCAGCGGGGAAAAGGGGCAAATAGCCAAAAACATTCAGTACTTC. Its protein product is CASSGEKGQIAKNIQYF.

The V call is TRBV24-1, the J call TRBJ2-5, with D unclear. The CDR3 is 12 amino acids. V lost 3 bases to trimming and J lost 2 bases, with 3 bases between them. Germline lookup yields CDR1 KGHDR and CDR2 SFDVKD. The CDR3 region is CATSDLQETQYF. In nucleotides, the CDR3 is TGTGCCACCAGTGATCTACAAGAGACCCAGTACTTC.